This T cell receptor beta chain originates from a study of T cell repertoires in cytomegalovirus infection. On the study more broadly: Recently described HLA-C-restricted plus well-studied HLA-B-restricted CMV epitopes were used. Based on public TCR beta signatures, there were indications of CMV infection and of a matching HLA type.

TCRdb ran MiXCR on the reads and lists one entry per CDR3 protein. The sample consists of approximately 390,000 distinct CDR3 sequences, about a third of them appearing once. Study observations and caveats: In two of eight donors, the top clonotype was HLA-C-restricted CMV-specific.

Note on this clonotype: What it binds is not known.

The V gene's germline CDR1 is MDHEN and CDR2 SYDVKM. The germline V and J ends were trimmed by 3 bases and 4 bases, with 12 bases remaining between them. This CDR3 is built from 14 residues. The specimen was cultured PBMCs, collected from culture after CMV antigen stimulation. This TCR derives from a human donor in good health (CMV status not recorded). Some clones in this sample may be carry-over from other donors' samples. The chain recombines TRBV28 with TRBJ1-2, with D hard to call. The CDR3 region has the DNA TGTGCCAGCAGTTTGGCAAGCTTGTTCTATGGCTACACCTTC. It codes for CASSLASLFYGYTF.